This passage covers 20 T cell receptor beta chains from one sample sequenced in a study of blood T cell repertoires in COVID-19. Clones were read by immunoSEQ multiplex PCR, and TCRdb kept only the in-frame ones, dropping some. The sample consists of hundreds of thousands of clones, nearly 90% of them appearing once. The sequenced sample was peripheral blood. These receptors were collected from a man between 18 and 35 years old with active or convalescent COVID-19.

This chain joins TRBV9 and TRBJ2-3; D uncertain. Between the trimmed V and J ends, which lost 0 bases and 4 bases, there was a span of 21 bases. Germline V gene lookup returns CDR1 SGDLS and CDR2 YYNGEE. This CDR3 is 18 amino acids long. CDR3 residues: CASSVAPAPSRPPDTQYF. Here the CDR3 DNA reads TGTGCCAGCAGCGTAGCCCCCGCCCCGAGCCGCCCCCCAGATACGCAGTATTTT.

CDR3 sequence reads: CASSFSLNYGYTF. The CDR3 DNA reads as TGTGCCAGCAGTTTTTCTCTGAACTATGGCTACACCTTC. J is TRBJ1-2 and V is TRBV27, with D unclear. V dropped 3 bases and J dropped 2 bases, with 7 bases sitting between them. Germline values: CDR1 MNHEY, CDR2 SMNVEV (reference sequence). This CDR3 is built from 13 residues.

This chain connects TRBV5-1 to TRBJ1-2; 10 bases match TRBD1. The length of the CDR3 is 13 residues. CDR1 and CDR2 (germline): SGHRS, YFSETQ. V trimming: 5 bases; J trimming: 14 bases; junction bases outside the gene matches: 12. The CDR3 region has the DNA TGCGCCAGCAGTCGGGACAGGGGAGAAGCGGTAACCTTC. It translates to CASSRDRGEAVTF.

The chain joins TRBV28 to TRBJ1-1; D is perhaps TRBD1 (6 bases). The ends were cut back, 2 bases at V and 4 bases at J, with 14 bases in the middle. The CDR3 loop spans 15 amino acids. From germline, CDR1 is MDHEN and CDR2 SYDVKM. This CDR3 is CASSLTGSRGTEAFF. CDR3 coding DNA: TGTGCCAGCAGTTTAACAGGGTCCCGAGGCACTGAAGCTTTCTTT.

The chain is built from TRBV5-1 and TRBJ2-7, with a tentative D call TRBD2 (5 bases). The CDR3 consists of 14 residues. Germline-derived CDR1 and CDR2 are SGHRS and YFSETQ. Trimming took 0 bases from V and 2 from J, leaving 9 bases between them. CDR3 loop: CASSLASRAYEQYF. The CDR3 bases are TGCGCCAGCAGCTTGGCCTCGAGGGCCTACGAGCAGTACTTC.

The rearrangement joins TRBV30 to TRBJ1-1; D is unresolved. In germline, CDR1 is GTSNPN, CDR2 SVGIG (reference sequence). V was clipped by 2 bases and J by 1 base, with 17 bases between them. The CDR3 is 16 amino acids. CDR3 protein: CAWSSFRGSANTEAFF. CDR3 sequence (DNA): TGTGCCTGGAGTTCCTTCCGGGGATCGGCGAACACTGAAGCTTTCTTT. The full variable domain, completed using reference TRBV30 and TRBJ1-1, is SQTIHQWPATLVQPVGSPLSLECTVEGTSNPNLYWYRQAAGRGLQLLFYSVGIGQISSEVPQNLSASRPQDRQFILSSKKLLLSDSGFYLCAWSSFRGSANTEAFFGQGTRLTVV.

The V gene is TRBV5-1, the J gene TRBJ1-2, with D uncertain. The germline V gene has CDR1 SGHRS and CDR2 YFSETQ. The germline V and J ends were trimmed by 0 bases and 7 bases, with 13 bases remaining between them. This CDR3 contains 14 residues. CDR3 coding DNA: TGCGCCAGCAGCTTGGTAATCCCTTTGTTTGGCTACACCTTC. Protein sequence: CASSLVIPLFGYTF.

The V and J genes are TRBV9 and TRBJ1-1; D not resolved. Deletions cut 2 bases from V and 6 bases from J, with 11 bases between. Germline V gives CDR1 SGDLS, CDR2 YYNGEE. The CDR3 is 13 residues long. DNA of the CDR3: TGTGCCAGCAGCGTGGGCCCCCCCTCTGAAGCTTTCTTT. Its translation is CASSVGPPSEAFF.

V is TRBV7-2 and J is TRBJ1-1; 7 nucleotides agree with TRBD1. The V gene end was trimmed by 5 bases and the J gene end by 5 bases; junction bases not matched to a gene: 2. This CDR3 region has 12 residues. The V gene's germline CDR1 is SGHTA and CDR2 FQGNSA. The CDR3 loop reads CASSDRVTEAFF. In DNA, the CDR3 is TGTGCCAGCAGCGACAGGGTAACTGAAGCTTTCTTT.

The chain employs TRBV3-1 (or the pseudogene TRBV3-2) and TRBJ1-2, with a tentative D call TRBD1 (6 bases). This CDR3 is 15 amino acids long. Germline V gene data show CDR1 as LGHDT and CDR2 as YNNKEL (reference sequence). V was trimmed by 2 bases and J by 5 bases, leaving 15 bases between them. DNA for the CDR3: TGTGCCAGCAGCCAAATGGGGGGGCGCTTATATGGCTACACCTTC. Translated: CASSQMGGRLYGYTF.

The V call is TRBV9, the J call TRBJ2-7, with a weak D call TRBD2 (5 bases). The germline CDR1 and CDR2 sequences are SGDLS and YYNGEE. V was cut by 0 bases and J by 1 base, with 11 bases left in between. This CDR3 is 15 amino acids long. CDR3: CASSVGSGYSYEQYF. The DNA for the CDR3 is TGTGCCAGCAGCGTAGGTTCGGGGTATTCCTACGAGCAGTACTTC.

This chain links TRBV5-1 with TRBJ2-3, with a possible D match to TRBD1 (6 bases). V lost 2 bases, J lost 3 bases, and 13 bases lay in between. CDR1 is SGHRS and CDR2 is YFSETQ in the germline V gene. The CDR3 sequence is 15 residues long. This chain's CDR3 is CASSLGGVMTDTQYF. CDR3 coding DNA: TGCGCCAGCAGCTTAGGGGGAGTGATGACAGATACGCAGTATTTT. The entire variable domain, with the rest obtained from reference TRBV5-1 and TRBJ2-3, is as follows: KAGVTQTPRYLIKTRGQQVTLSCSPISGHRSVSWYQQTPGQGLQFLFEYFSETQRNKGNFPGRFSGRQFSNSRSEMNVSTLELGDSALYLCASSLGGVMTDTQYFGPGTRLTVL.

This clone was detected only once. This sequence joins TRBV28 and TRBJ2-7, with unresolved D. This CDR3 is built from 13 residues. The V gene lost 3 bases and the J gene lost 1 base, with 7 bases spanning the gap. Germline CDR1 and CDR2: MDHEN and SYDVKM. In DNA form, the CDR3 reads TGTGCCAGCAGTTTCGTCCAGTCCTACGAGCAGTACTTC. Translating it yields CASSFVQSYEQYF.

This rearrangement joins TRBV18 to TRBJ2-3; TRBD2 matches at 8 bases. V lost 1 base to trimming and J lost 0 bases; unmatched junction nucleotides: 9. CDR3 length: 18 amino acids. Germline CDR1 KGHSH, CDR2 LQKENI. CDR3 in DNA: TGTGCCAGCTCACCACTAGCGGGAAAGCCCGCTAGCACAGATACGCAGTATTTT. Translated, it gives CASSPLAGKPASTDTQYF.

The V gene is TRBV5-4, the J gene TRBJ2-3, with D possibly TRBD1 on 6 matching bases. V lost 5 bases to trimming and J lost 6 bases, with 19 bases between them. In germline, CDR1 is SGHNT, CDR2 YYREEE (reference sequence). The CDR3 is 15 residues long. Written as DNA, the CDR3 is TGTGCCAGCAGTTTGCCGGGACAACGAACCGATACGCAGTATTTT. Its protein product is CASSLPGQRTDTQYF.

This CDR3 reads CASMEGYPGRGAFF. The CDR3 DNA reads as TGTGCCAGTATGGAGGGGTATCCGGGACGCGGGGCTTTCTTT. The V gene is TRBV19, the J gene TRBJ1-1, with a possible D match to TRBD1 (5 bases). The V end lost 7 bases, the J end lost 11 bases, and 23 bases lay between the germline ends. Germline CDR1 reads LNHDA; CDR2 reads SQIVND (reference sequence). The CDR3 loop spans 14 amino acids.

The J gene is TRBJ2-3, the V gene TRBV7-2, with TRBD2 matching 11 bases. CDR1 SGHTA and CDR2 FQGNSA come from the germline V gene. With V trimmed by 4 bases and J by 5 bases, 8 bases remained unmatched. The CDR3 runs to 16 residues. CDR3 nucleotides: TGTGCCAGCAGCTGGCCTAGCGGGGGGCAGGAAGATACGCAGTATTTT. This codes for CASSWPSGGQEDTQYF.

This chain links TRBV2 with TRBJ1-2, with D perhaps TRBD1 (5 bases). The CDR3 has 12 residues. V dropped 5 bases and J dropped 8 bases, with 12 bases sitting between them. CDR1 and CDR2 (germline): SNHLY, FYNNEI. The CDR3 sequence: CASSLYRSGYTF. The DNA for the CDR3 is TGTGCCAGCAGTCTATACAGGAGCGGCTACACCTTC.

The V call is TRBV19, the J call TRBJ2-6; 8 bases match TRBD1. Germline trimming cut 7 bases from V and 0 bases from J; bases unmatched to any gene: 8. This CDR3 contains 17 residues. Germline CDR1 and CDR2: LNHDA and SQIVND (reference sequence). In nucleotides, the CDR3 is TGTGCCAGTAAAGAGGACAGGGAAGGCTCTGGGGCCAACGTCCTGACTTTC. It yields the protein CASKEDREGSGANVLTF.

This clone was seen a single time. The rearrangement links TRBV11-3 to TRBJ2-3; 7 positions agree with TRBD2. In germline, CDR1 is SGHNT, CDR2 YENEEA. V was clipped by 6 bases and J by 0 bases; unmatched bases: 6. The CDR3 covers 15 residues. CDR3 amino acids: CASRSHGGSTDTQYF. The CDR3 nucleotides are TGTGCCAGCAGGTCCCACGGGGGGAGCACAGATACGCAGTATTTT.